This T cell receptor (beta chain) is from a study of regulatory T cells in long-lasting Graves disease. Study as a whole: Graves' patients with a new diagnosis had received antithyroid drugs under 3 months. Study outcomes and limitations: Persistent Graves' patients possessed reduced TCR diversity relative to recently diagnosed ones. Sample size was small, which may have lowered accuracy.

Building of the TCR beta libraries involved iRepertoire HTBI primers and Arm-PCR of CDR3 regions. TCRdb called the multiplex PCR reads again in MiXCR, with one record for every CDR3 protein. The data contain around 470,000 distinct CDR3 sequences, 13% to 15% of them singletons. Time point of the sample: newly diagnosed GD, antithyroid drugs for less than 3 months. Extracted PBMC RNA gave rise to the TCR library. This CDR3 comprises 13 residues. Germline CDR1 and CDR2: WNHNN and SYGVQD (reference sequence). The V gene lost 6 bases and the J gene lost 4 bases, with 9 bases spanning the gap. This clonotype occurred a few times. The antigen is unknown. In addition, the sample was reused for a study of T cells in Graves' hyperthyroidism and ophthalmopathy. From that paper: The primer set for the first-round RT-PCR of the TCR CDR3 was HTBI.

Sequencing was performed on peripheral blood mononuclear cells (PBMCs), taken at new diagnosis, from a patient treated with antithyroid drugs. The receptor was isolated from a woman aged 50 to 60 with Graves disease. This rearrangement joins TRBV10-1 to TRBJ2-2, with D tentatively TRBD2 (6 bases). The CDR3, as DNA: TGCGCCAGCAGCCGGGGGAGCACCGGGGAGCTGTTTTTT. Its protein product is CASSRGSTGELFF.